A selection of T cell receptor beta chains follows, all from one sample in a study of CD8+CD57+ T cells in acquired aplastic anemia. In TCRdb, the reads were re-called with MiXCR into one record per CDR3 protein. The table has roughly 500,000 distinct CDR3 sequences, 25% to 40% seen once. Sequencing input: sorted CD4+, CD8+, or CD8+CD57+ T cells (not recorded which) from PBMCs. The receptors originated from a human donor with aplastic anemia. CDR3s include the opening cysteine and the closing phenylalanine or tryptophan. The order of the fields is CDR3 DNA, CDR3 protein, V gene, J gene, clone size, D gene. D genes are given only for firm matches. For some rows the clone size is stated as once, few or many, or as a class when expanded; others skip it.

TGTGCCGGCAGCCGGCCCCAGGGTTTTGCTAACTATGGCTACACCTTC,CAGSRPQGFANYGYTF,TRBV11-1,TRBJ1-2,.,.
TGTGCCAGCAGCAAGGAAGCACCGGGGAGAGCAAATAATTCACCCCTCCACTTT,CASSKEAPGRANNSPLHF,TRBV7-2,TRBJ1-6,many,.
TGCGCCAGCAGCAAAGGGACAGGTCGGACCGGGGAGCTGTTTTTT,CASSKGTGRTGELFF,TRBV5-1,TRBJ2-2,.,TRBD1
TGTGCCACCAGCAGAGTATACGAATCCGGCAATGAGCAGGTCTTC,CATSRVYESGNEQVF,TRBV15,TRBJ2-1,.,.
TGTGCCAGCAGCCTAACGGCGGGCAGGGAGGTTGCTGAAGCTTTCTTT,CASSLTAGREVAEAFF,TRBV7-6,TRBJ1-1,.,.
TGCGCCAGCAGTGGAGGATGGGCCAATGAGCAGTTCTTC,CASSGGWANEQFF,TRBV10-1,TRBJ2-1,.,.
TGTGCCAGCACCTCTATGGGTCTGAACACTGAAGCTTTCTTT,CASTSMGLNTEAFF,TRBV7-2,TRBJ1-1,few,.
TGTGCCAGCAGCTTAGAGGTAACAGGCAACACTGAAGCTTTCTTT,CASSLEVTGNTEAFF,TRBV11-2,TRBJ1-1,few,.
TGCAGTGCTAGAGAGGCCAACACTGAAGCTTTCTTT,CSAREANTEAFF,TRBV20-1,TRBJ1-1,few,.
TGTGCCAGCAGCTTGATAAGGACAGGACCCTACGAGCAGTACTTC,CASSLIRTGPYEQYF,TRBV7-9,TRBJ2-7,once,TRBD1
TGTGCCTGGAGTGCTAGGACTGCCTGGGGTCAGCCCCAGCATTTT,CAWSARTAWGQPQHF,TRBV25-1,TRBJ1-5,.,.
TGTGCCACCAGTACTACTAGCGGGGGACCAGAGACAGATACGCAGTATTTT,CATSTTSGGPETDTQYF,TRBV15,TRBJ2-3,few,TRBD2